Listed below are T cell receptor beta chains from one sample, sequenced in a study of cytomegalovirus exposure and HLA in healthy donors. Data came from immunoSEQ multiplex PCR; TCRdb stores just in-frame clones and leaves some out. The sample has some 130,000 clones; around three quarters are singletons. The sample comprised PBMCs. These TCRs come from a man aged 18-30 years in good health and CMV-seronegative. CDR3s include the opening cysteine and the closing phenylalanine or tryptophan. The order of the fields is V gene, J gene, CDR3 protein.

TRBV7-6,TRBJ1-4,CASSVPGRGEKLFF
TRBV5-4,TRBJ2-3,CASSFRLAVPTDTQYF
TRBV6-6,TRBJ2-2,CASSHGQYTGELFF
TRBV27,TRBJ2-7,CASSAGTGAYEQYF
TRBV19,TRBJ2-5,CASSIGLAAEETQYF
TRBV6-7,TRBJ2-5,CASRKQGTLQETQYF
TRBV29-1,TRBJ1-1,CSVEGGTNTEAFF
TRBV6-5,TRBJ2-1,CASSYRGISYNEQFF
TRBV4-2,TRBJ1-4,CASSQEGRRGHEKLFF
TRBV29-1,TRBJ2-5,CSVNRGQLQETQYF
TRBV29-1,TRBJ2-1,CSVVNSGSYNEQFF
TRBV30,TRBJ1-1,CAWRRAVNTEAFF
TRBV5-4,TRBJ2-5,CASSLPPGGGETQYF
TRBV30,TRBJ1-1,CAWSGSWTEAFF
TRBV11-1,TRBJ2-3,CASSPGQGTDTQYF
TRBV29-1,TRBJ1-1,CSVQGTSILEAFF
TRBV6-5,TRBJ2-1,CASHGGSGSNEQFF
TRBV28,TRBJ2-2,CASSLGGLGTGELFF
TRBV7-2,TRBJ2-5,CASSDRVEETQYF
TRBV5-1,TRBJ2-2,CASSLSRDIGTGELFF
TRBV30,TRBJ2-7,CAWSVLQGAYEQYF
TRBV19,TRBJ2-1,CASRRGLAGRANEQFF